A single T cell receptor beta chain is shown here with its context. The antigen is not known. This sample is part of a study of identical twins. TCRdb processed the 5' RACE reads anew with MiXCR; each CDR3 protein has one entry. The sample records 310,000 or so distinct CDR3 sequences, under 9.5% being singletons. CDR1 and CDR2 (germline): SGHDN, FVKESK. This CDR3 has 15 amino acids. The V gene end was trimmed by 4 bases and the J gene end by 3 bases; junction bases not matched to a gene: 8. Overall study findings and caveats: Models predicted too little out-of-frame TCR alpha sharing in monozygotic twins. Excess twin sharing in beta out-of-frame sequences was weaker. Abundant beta clonotypes from cord blood bore fewer insertions; memory repertoires lacked this pattern.

These data also featured in a second study, about yellow fever vaccine responses in identical twins.

The chain recombines TRBV14 with TRBJ1-1; 7 bases fit TRBD1. The source is a woman between 18 and 29 years old in good health. The source material was memory (CD45RO+) T cells sorted from blood. CDR3 in amino acids: CASSPHRGVDTEAFF. In DNA form, the CDR3 reads TGTGCCAGCAGCCCCCACAGGGGAGTCGACACTGAAGCTTTCTTT.